The 24 T cell receptor beta chains reported below all come from one sample, sequenced in a study of PD-L1 blockade in urothelial cancer. Using immunoSEQ multiplex PCR, the repertoire was profiled, and TCRdb retains in-frame clones only, with some absent. This sample has approximately 52,000 clones; 85% occur once, and the top ten carry 15% to 17%. Time point specified: pretreatment peripheral blood. The specimen comprised PBMCs, sampled around atezolizumab (anti-PD-L1) treatment. These receptors came from a man in his sixties or seventies with urothelial cancer.

V usage is TRBV6-6 and J usage is TRBJ2-7; 9 nucleotides agree with TRBD1. Germline assignment: CDR1 MNHNY and CDR2 SVGAGI (reference sequence). After removal of 2 bases from V and 4 bases from J, the junction contained 6 bases not matched to a gene. This CDR3 is built from 15 residues. Here the CDR3 DNA reads TGTGCCAGCAGTTACCGGGACAGGGTTTCTTACGAGCAGTACTTC. It yields the protein CASSYRDRVSYEQYF.

The count of this clone is one. The V gene is TRBV6-1, the J gene TRBJ1-1; 10 bases fit TRBD1. The CDR3 is 15 amino acids. CDR1 and CDR2 from the germline V gene are MNHNS and SASEGT. V gave up 7 bases and J gave up 4 bases; unmatched junction bases: 9. The CDR3 sequence: CASTRTGGDGTEAFF. The CDR3 bases are TGTGCCAGCACCAGGACAGGGGGTGATGGCACTGAAGCTTTCTTT.

The chain joins TRBV28 to TRBJ1-3; D not certain. Trimming took off 3 bases at V and 0 bases at J, with 9 bases between the two ends. CDR3 size: 15 residues. Germline V gene sequence: CDR1 MDHEN, CDR2 SYDVKM. The CDR3 loop reads CASSLPESSGNTIYF. CDR3 DNA: TGTGCCAGCAGTTTGCCCGAGAGCTCTGGAAACACCATATATTTT. The full variable domain, with the rest looked up from reference TRBV28 and TRBJ1-3, is DVKVTQSSRYLVKRTGEKVFLECVQDMDHENMFWYRQDPGLGLRLIYFSYDVKMKEKGDIPEGYSVSREKKERFSLILESASTNQTSMYLCASSLPESSGNTIYFGEGSWLTVV.

Only one count was recorded for this clone. The chain uses TRBV6-1 and TRBJ2-4; 9 bases map to TRBD1. Trimming at V came to 4 bases and at J to 7 bases, leaving 5 bases not matched to a gene. Germline CDR1 and CDR2: MNHNS and SASEGT. This CDR3 is 14 amino acids long. The CDR3 DNA is TGTGCCAGCAGTGCCCGGGACAGGGCCAACATTCAGTACTTC. This codes for CASSARDRANIQYF.

The J gene is TRBJ2-7, the V gene TRBV28, with 7 bases aligning to TRBD1. Losses at the gene ends were 8 bases for V and 3 bases for J; bases not matched to a gene: 4. The germline CDR1 and CDR2 sequences are MDHEN and SYDVKM. The CDR3 extends over 12 amino acids. CDR3 in DNA: TGTGCCAGCGGACAGGCCCGCTACGAGCAGTACTTC. This encodes CASGQARYEQYF. The full variable domain, completed using reference TRBV28 and TRBJ2-7, is DVKVTQSSRYLVKRTGEKVFLECVQDMDHENMFWYRQDPGLGLRLIYFSYDVKMKEKGDIPEGYSVSREKKERFSLILESASTNQTSMYLCASGQARYEQYFGPGTRLTVT.

Comment on this clone: No conserved phenylalanine or tryptophan ends this CDR3, so it is likely a read error. Because the CDR3's place on the DNA is in doubt, the DNA is left out and the CDR3 is given as listed by TCRdb. The V and J genes are TRBV7-2 and TRBJ1-2; the D segment call TRBD1 is taken from the table without a DNA check. Germline CDR1 reads SGHTA; CDR2 reads FQGNSA. The CDR3 has 12 residues if both end residues are counted. The CDR3 region is CASSSGDRGPGV.

This clone was seen a handful of times. V and J are TRBV11-2 and TRBJ2-3, with 9 positions matching TRBD1. The CDR3 is 15 residues long. The junction had 9 bases not matched to a gene; V was cut back by 5 bases and J by 6 bases. The germline CDR1 and CDR2 sequences are SGHAT and FQNNGV. The CDR3 reads CASSELQGAMDTQYF. CDR3 nucleotide sequence: TGTGCCAGCAGCGAACTACAGGGGGCAATGGATACGCAGTATTTT.

This sequence joins TRBV5-1 and TRBJ2-5; 8 bases fit TRBD2. The CDR3 contains 14 residues. CDR1 and CDR2 (germline): SGHRS, YFSETQ. Trimming at V came to 6 bases and at J to 4 bases, leaving 8 bases not matched to a gene. CDR3 DNA sequence: TGCGCCAGCAATTGGAATAGCGGGACAGAGACCCAGTACTTC. Translating gives CASNWNSGTETQYF.

This clone was observed a single time. The sample has other DNA sequences that encode this CDR3 too. The rearrangement links TRBV7-3 to TRBJ1-2, with a weak D call TRBD1 (6 bases). The CDR3 runs to 15 residues. Trimming shortened V by 0 bases and J by 1 base, and 9 bases separated the two germline ends. CDR1 is SGHTA and CDR2 is FQGTGA in the germline V gene. The CDR3 nucleotides are TGTGCCAGCAGCTTAACCGGGACACTTAACTATGGCTACACCTTC. Protein product: CASSLTGTLNYGYTF.

V and J are TRBV7-8 and TRBJ1-2; 7 nucleotides match TRBD1. J was trimmed by 1 base and V by 4 bases; bases with no gene match: 6. This CDR3 is 15 amino acids long. Per the germline V gene, CDR1 is SGHVS and CDR2 is FQNEAQ. The CDR3 loop is CASSSRGKDNYGYTF. For the CDR3, the DNA is TGTGCCAGCAGCTCCAGGGGGAAAGATAACTATGGCTACACCTTC.

J is TRBJ2-7 and V is TRBV6-1; a weak D match, TRBD2 (5 bases). Germline CDR1 reads MNHNS; CDR2 reads SASEGT. V lost 2 bases and J 6 bases, leaving 20 bases between the germline ends. CDR3 length: 16 residues. The chain's CDR3 is CASSEQALRLGGEQYF. CDR3 DNA: TGTGCCAGCAGTGAACAAGCCCTACGCTTAGGAGGCGAGCAGTACTTC.

In its sample, this clone was seen a few times. CDR3 protein: CASKMRLAGGEQYF. The CDR3 coding sequence is TGTGCCAGCAAGATGAGGCTAGCGGGAGGCGAGCAGTACTTC. The chain links TRBV27 to TRBJ2-7, with TRBD2 identical over 11 bases. Germline V gives CDR1 MNHEY, CDR2 SMNVEV (reference sequence). The junction had 8 bases not matched to a gene; V was cut back by 7 bases and J by 6 bases. The CDR3 consists of 14 residues.

This sequence joins TRBV10-2 and TRBJ2-5; D might be TRBD2 (5 bases). CDR1 WSHSY and CDR2 SAAADI come from the germline V gene. The CDR3 runs to 19 residues. V dropped 2 bases and J dropped 4 bases, with 26 bases sitting between them. CDR3 amino acids: CASSEDLEIRGRLRETQYF. CDR3 coding DNA: TGCGCCAGCAGTGAGGACCTAGAGATACGAGGGAGACTTCGAGAGACCCAGTACTTC.

CDR3 region: CASSPTGSYGYTF. CDR3 sequence (DNA): TGTGCCAGCTCCCCCACAGGAAGCTATGGCTACACCTTC. V is TRBV25-1 and J is TRBJ1-2, with a tentative D call TRBD1 (5 bases). Trimming stripped 8 bases from V and 4 bases from J, with 14 bases between. The CDR3 length is 13 residues. CDR1 MGHDK and CDR2 SYGVNS come from the germline V gene.

The V gene is TRBV7-3, the J gene TRBJ1-6; the match to TRBD1 covers 7 bases. The CDR3 length is 14 residues. With V trimmed by 5 bases and J by 9 bases, 7 bases remained unmatched. The germline V gene encodes CDR1 SGHTA and CDR2 FQGTGA. The chain's CDR3 is CASSVTGEGSPLHF. CDR3 DNA: TGTGCCAGCAGCGTTACAGGGGAAGGTTCACCCCTCCACTTT.

The J gene is TRBJ2-3, the V gene TRBV7-9, with TRBD1 matching 8 bases. The CDR3 runs to 16 residues. Germline CDR1 reads SEHNR; CDR2 reads FQNEAQ (reference sequence). The V and J ends lost 6 bases and 5 bases, in that order; junction bases with no gene match: 13. CDR3 residues: CASSPRPGQAGDTQYF. The CDR3 DNA reads as TGTGCCAGCAGTCCCAGACCGGGACAGGCGGGAGATACGCAGTATTTT.

This rearrangement joins TRBV5-1 to TRBJ1-2, with D uncertain. This CDR3 region has 13 residues. Germline values: CDR1 SGHRS, CDR2 YFSETQ. Trimming took 2 bases from V and 2 from J, leaving 7 bases between them. The CDR3 region is CASSLEQNYGYTF. The CDR3 DNA sequence: TGCGCCAGCAGCTTAGAACAGAACTATGGCTACACCTTC.

V is TRBV10-3 and J is TRBJ2-1; 11 nucleotides align to TRBD1. V was clipped by 7 bases and J by 7 bases; unmatched bases: 6. The CDR3 has 14 amino acids. Germline assignment: CDR1 ENHRY and CDR2 SYGVKD. The CDR3 region is CAIKTGQGVNEQFF. The DNA of the CDR3 is TGTGCCATCAAGACGGGACAGGGGGTGAATGAGCAGTTCTTC.

The genes are TRBV7-8 and TRBJ2-1; TRBD2 aligns across 8 bases. Germline loops: CDR1 SGHVS, CDR2 FQNEAQ. The CDR3 consists of 16 residues. Trimming at V came to 5 bases and at J to 6 bases, leaving 12 bases not matched to a gene. CDR3 nucleotides: TGTGCCAGCAGCCCACGCCCAGCGGGAGAGGGCAATGAGCAGTTCTTC. Its translation is CASSPRPAGEGNEQFF.

J is TRBJ2-3 and V is TRBV30, with TRBD2 matching 11 bases. V shed 2 bases, J shed 14 bases, and the junction held 21 bases outside the gene matches. CDR3 length: 17 residues. Germline values: CDR1 GTSNPN, CDR2 SVGIG (reference sequence). CDR3 sequence reads: CAWSTPRLAGKHRYAYF. CDR3 nucleotide sequence: TGTGCCTGGAGTACCCCCCGACTAGCGGGAAAGCACAGATACGCGTATTTT.

The J gene is TRBJ1-1, the V gene TRBV6-1; 7 positions match TRBD1. In germline, CDR1 is MNHNS, CDR2 SASEGT. V dropped 0 bases and J dropped 4; count of bases not matched to a gene: 8. This CDR3 has 16 amino acids. The DNA of the CDR3 is TGTGCCAGCAGTGAAGCGCACAGGGGCGAGGGCACTGAAGCTTTCTTT. Translation: CASSEAHRGEGTEAFF.

The V and J genes are TRBV27 and TRBJ2-7; TRBD1 matches 8 bases. Germline-derived CDR1 and CDR2 are MNHEY and SMNVEV (reference sequence). CDR3 length: 16 amino acids. Trimming removed 3 bases from V and 10 bases from J; junction bases left unmatched: 17. CDR3 in amino acids: CASSFLRTGTVSIQYF. CDR3 coding DNA: TGTGCCAGCAGTTTTCTTCGGACAGGGACTGTTTCTATACAGTACTTC.

This clone was recorded a few times. The chain has TRBV4-1 and TRBJ1-5; no firm D call. The CDR3 runs to 16 residues. CDR1 and CDR2 (germline): MGHRA, YSYEKL. V was cut by 4 bases and J by 6 bases, with 19 bases left in between. CDR3 region: CASSRTITRGGQPQHF. Written as DNA, the CDR3 is TGCGCCAGCAGCCGCACAATTACACGGGGAGGTCAGCCCCAGCATTTT.

The table lists this clone with a count of one. V usage is TRBV30 and J usage is TRBJ1-5, with TRBD1 as a possible D gene (5 bases). Germline V gene sequence: CDR1 GTSNPN, CDR2 SVGIG (reference sequence). This CDR3 region has 15 residues. Trimming cost V 2 bases and J 1 base, with 12 bases left between them. CDR3 sequence reads: CAWSKTGLSNQPQHF. The DNA for the CDR3 is TGTGCCTGGAGTAAAACAGGACTAAGCAATCAGCCCCAGCATTTT.